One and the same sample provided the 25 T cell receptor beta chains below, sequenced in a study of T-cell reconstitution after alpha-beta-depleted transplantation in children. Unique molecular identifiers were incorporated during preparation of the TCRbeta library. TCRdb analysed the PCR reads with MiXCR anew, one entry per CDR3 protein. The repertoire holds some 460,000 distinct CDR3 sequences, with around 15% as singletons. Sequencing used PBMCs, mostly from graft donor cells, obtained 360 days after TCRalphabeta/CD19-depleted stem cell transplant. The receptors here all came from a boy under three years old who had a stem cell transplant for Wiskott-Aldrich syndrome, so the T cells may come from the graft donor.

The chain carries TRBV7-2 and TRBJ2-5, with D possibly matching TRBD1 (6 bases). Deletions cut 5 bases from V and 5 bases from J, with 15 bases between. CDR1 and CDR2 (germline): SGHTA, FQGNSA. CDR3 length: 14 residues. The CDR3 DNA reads TGTGCCAGCAGCCCAGGGGCCACCTGGGAGACCCAGTACTTC. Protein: CASSPGATWETQYF.

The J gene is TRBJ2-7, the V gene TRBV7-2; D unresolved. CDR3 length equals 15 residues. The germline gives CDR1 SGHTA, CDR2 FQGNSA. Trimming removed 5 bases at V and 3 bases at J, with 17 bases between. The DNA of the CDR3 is TGTGCCAGCAGCCCTATGGAGAGAAAGGGCTACGAGCAGTACTTC. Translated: CASSPMERKGYEQYF.

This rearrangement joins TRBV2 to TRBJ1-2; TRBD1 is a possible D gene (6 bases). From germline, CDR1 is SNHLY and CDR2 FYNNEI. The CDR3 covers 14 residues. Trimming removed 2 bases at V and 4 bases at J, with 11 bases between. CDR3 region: CASSEYRTAYGYTF. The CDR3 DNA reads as TGTGCCAGCAGTGAATATAGGACAGCCTATGGCTACACCTTC.

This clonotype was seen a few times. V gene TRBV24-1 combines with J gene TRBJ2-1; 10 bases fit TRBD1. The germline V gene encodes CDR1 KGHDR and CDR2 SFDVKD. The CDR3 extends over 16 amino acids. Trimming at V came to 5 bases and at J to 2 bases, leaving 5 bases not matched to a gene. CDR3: CATSAPTGGTYNEQFF. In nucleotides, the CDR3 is TGTGCCACCAGTGCCCCGACAGGGGGCACCTACAATGAGCAGTTCTTC.

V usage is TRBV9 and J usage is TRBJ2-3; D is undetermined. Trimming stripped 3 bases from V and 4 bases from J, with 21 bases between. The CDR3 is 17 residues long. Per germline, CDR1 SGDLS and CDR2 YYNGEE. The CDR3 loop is CASSALSLSGWADTQYF. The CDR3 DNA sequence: TGTGCCAGCAGCGCCCTTTCCCTTTCGGGCTGGGCAGATACGCAGTATTTT.

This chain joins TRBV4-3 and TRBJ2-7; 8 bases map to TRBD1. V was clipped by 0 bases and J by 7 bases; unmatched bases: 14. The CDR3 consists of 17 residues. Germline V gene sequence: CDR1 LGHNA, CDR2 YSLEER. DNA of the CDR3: TGCGCCAGCAGCCAAGAATTTCGGACAGGGCGTTTGAGGGAGCAGTACTTC. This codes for CASSQEFRTGRLREQYF.

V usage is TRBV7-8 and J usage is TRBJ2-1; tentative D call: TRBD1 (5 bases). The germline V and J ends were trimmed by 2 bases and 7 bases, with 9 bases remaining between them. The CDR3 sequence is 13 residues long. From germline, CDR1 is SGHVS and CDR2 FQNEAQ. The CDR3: CASSLYRQNEQFF. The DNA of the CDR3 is TGTGCCAGCAGCTTATATAGACAGAATGAGCAGTTCTTC.

CDR3 bases: TGCGCCAGCAGCTTGGTAAAGGGACAGCATGTCACCGGGGAGCTGTTTTTT. It is translated as CASSLVKGQHVTGELFF. V gene TRBV5-1 combines with J gene TRBJ2-2; 7 bases match TRBD1. Germline CDR1 reads SGHRS; CDR2 reads YFSETQ. CDR3 length: 17 residues. The junction had 9 bases not matched to a gene; V was cut back by 0 bases and J by 4 bases.

The CDR3 DNA reads TGTGCCAGCAGTTACTCGACAGAATACGAGCAGTACTTC. Translating it yields CASSYSTEYEQYF. The chain is built from TRBV6-6 and TRBJ2-7; possibly TRBD1 for D (5 bases). Per the germline V gene, CDR1 is MNHNY and CDR2 is SVGAGI (reference sequence). The germline V and J ends were trimmed by 0 bases and 4 bases, with 7 bases remaining between them. The CDR3 has 13 amino acids.

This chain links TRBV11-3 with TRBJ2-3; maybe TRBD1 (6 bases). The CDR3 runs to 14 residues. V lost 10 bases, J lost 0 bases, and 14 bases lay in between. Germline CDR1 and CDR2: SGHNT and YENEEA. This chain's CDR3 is CAITTGTSTDTQYF. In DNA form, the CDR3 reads TGTGCCATCACGACAGGCACCAGCACAGATACGCAGTATTTT. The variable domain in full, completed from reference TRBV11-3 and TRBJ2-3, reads EAGVVQSPRYKIIEKKQPVAFWCNPISGHNTLYWYLQNLGQGPELLIRYENEEAVDDSQLPKDRFSAERLKGVDSTLKIQPAELGDSAVYLCAITTGTSTDTQYFGPGTRLTVL.

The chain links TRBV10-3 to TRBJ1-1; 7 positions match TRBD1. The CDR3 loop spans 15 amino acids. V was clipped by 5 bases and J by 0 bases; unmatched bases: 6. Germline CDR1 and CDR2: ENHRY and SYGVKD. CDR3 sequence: CAISLQGFLNTEAFF. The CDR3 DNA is TGTGCCATCAGTCTACAGGGGTTCCTGAACACTGAAGCTTTCTTT.

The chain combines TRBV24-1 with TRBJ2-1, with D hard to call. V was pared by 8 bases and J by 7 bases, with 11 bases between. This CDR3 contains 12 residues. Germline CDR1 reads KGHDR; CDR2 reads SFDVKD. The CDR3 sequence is CATKTWKNEQFF. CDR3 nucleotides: TGTGCCACCAAGACTTGGAAAAATGAGCAGTTCTTC.

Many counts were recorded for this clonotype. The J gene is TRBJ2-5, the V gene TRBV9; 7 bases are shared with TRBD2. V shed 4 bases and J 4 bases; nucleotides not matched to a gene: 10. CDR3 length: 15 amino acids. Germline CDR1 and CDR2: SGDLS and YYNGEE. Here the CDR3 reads CASSQFGGRGETQYF. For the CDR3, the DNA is TGTGCCAGCAGCCAGTTTGGGGGGAGGGGAGAGACCCAGTACTTC.

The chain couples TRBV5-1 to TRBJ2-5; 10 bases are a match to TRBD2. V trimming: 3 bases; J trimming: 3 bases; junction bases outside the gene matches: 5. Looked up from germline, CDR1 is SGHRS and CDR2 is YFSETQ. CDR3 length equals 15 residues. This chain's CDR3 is CASSSGTSAEETQYF. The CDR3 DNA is TGCGCCAGCAGCTCCGGGACTAGCGCAGAAGAGACCCAGTACTTC.

CDR3 nucleotide sequence: TGCAGTGCCCAAGATAGCGGGAGCACAGATACGCAGTATTTT. This codes for CSAQDSGSTDTQYF. V and J are TRBV20-1 and TRBJ2-3, with 7 bases fitting TRBD2. The germline CDR1 and CDR2 sequences are DFQATT and SNEGSKA (reference sequence). The CDR3 contains 14 residues. V trimming: 6 bases; J trimming: 0 bases; junction bases outside the gene matches: 6.

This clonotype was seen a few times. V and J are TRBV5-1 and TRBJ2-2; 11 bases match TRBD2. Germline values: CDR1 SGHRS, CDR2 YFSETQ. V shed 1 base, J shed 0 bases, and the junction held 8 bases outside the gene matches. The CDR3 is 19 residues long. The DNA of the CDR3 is TGCGCCAGCAGCTTGTTTAGCGGGGGGGCCTTCGCGAACACCGGGGAGCTGTTTTTT. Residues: CASSLFSGGAFANTGELFF.

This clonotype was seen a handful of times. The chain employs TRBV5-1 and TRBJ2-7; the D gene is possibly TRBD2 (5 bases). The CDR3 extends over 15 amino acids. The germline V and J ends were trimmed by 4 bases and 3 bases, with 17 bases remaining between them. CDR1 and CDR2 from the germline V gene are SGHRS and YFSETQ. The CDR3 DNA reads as TGCGCCAGCAGCCCGGGATTGGGCGCCTTCTACGAGCAGTACTTC. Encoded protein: CASSPGLGAFYEQYF.

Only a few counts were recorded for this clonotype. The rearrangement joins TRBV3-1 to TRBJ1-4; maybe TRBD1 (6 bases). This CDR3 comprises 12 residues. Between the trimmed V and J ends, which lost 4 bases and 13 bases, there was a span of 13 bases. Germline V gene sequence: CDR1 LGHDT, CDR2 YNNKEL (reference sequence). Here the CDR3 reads CASSRDQGRLFF. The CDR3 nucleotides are TGTGCCAGCAGCCGAGATCAGGGGAGACTGTTTTTT.

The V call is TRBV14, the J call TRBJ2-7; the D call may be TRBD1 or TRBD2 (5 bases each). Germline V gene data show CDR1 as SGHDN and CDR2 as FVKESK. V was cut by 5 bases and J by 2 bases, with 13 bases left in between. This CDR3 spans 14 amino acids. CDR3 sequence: CASSSRDGTYEQYF. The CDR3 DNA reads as TGTGCCAGCAGCTCCCGGGACGGAACCTACGAGCAGTACTTC.

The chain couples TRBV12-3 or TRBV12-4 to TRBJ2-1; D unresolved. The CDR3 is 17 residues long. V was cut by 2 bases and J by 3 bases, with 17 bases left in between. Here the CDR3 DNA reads TGTGCCAGCAGTTTAATCCCTCTGGGCAGACTCTACAATGAGCAGTTCTTC. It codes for CASSLIPLGRLYNEQFF.

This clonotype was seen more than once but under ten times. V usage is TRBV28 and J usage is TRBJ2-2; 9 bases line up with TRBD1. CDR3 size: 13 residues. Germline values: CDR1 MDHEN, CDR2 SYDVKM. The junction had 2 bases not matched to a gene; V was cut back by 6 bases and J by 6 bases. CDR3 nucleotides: TGTGCCAGCAGGAGACAGGGGGCCGGGGAGCTGTTTTTT. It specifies CASRRQGAGELFF.

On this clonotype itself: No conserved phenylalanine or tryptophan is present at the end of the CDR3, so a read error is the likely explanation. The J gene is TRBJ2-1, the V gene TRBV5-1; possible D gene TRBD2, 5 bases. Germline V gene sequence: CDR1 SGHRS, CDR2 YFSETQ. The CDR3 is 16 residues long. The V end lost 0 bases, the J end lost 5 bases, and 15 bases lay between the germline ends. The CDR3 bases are TGCGCCAGCAGCTTGGGAATCTACGGGATAAACAATGAGCAGTTCTTA. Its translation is CASSLGIYGINNEQFL.

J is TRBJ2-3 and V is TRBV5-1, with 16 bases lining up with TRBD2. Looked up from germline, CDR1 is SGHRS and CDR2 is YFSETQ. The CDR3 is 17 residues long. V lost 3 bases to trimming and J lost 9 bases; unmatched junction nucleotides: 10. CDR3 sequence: CASSSGLAGGPGSTQYF. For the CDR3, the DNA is TGCGCCAGCAGCTCGGGACTAGCGGGAGGGCCTGGTAGCACGCAGTATTTT.

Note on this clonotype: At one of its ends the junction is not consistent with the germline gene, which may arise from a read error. DNA of the CDR3: TGTGCCAGAAGTATCACGCCAGTCGAAGGGACTGAAGCTTTCTTT. Amino acid sequence: CARSITPVEGTEAFF. V is TRBV19 and J is TRBJ1-1; D gene ambiguous. CDR1 LNHDA and CDR2 SQIVND come from the germline V gene (reference sequence). The length of the CDR3 is 15 residues.

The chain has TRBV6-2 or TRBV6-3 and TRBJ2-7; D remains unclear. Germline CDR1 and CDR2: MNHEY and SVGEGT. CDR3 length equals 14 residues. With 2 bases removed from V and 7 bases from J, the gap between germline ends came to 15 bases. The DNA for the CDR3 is TGTGCCAGCAGTTACGCCCGGACGGGCGGTGAGCAGTACTTC. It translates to CASSYARTGGEQYF.